This T cell receptor beta chain was captured in a study of T cells in Graves' hyperthyroidism and ophthalmopathy. Study-level results: Blood samples included most of the expanded thyroid clonotypes exceeding 0.001.

The CDR3 regions of TCR beta were amplified from RNA transcripts. When the TCR CDR3 underwent first-round RT-PCR, the HTBI primer set was used. In TCRdb, the multiplex PCR reads were re-called with MiXCR into one record per CDR3 protein. The repertoire consists of more than 500,000 distinct CDR3 sequences, with 35% to 55% occurring once and the leading ten covering roughly 19%. There are many counts of this clonotype. Its antigen is as yet unknown. The TCR sequence derives from an adult woman with Graves' disease, either hyperthyroidism or ophthalmopathy (not recorded which). Sequencing was carried out using peripheral blood or thyroid tissue (not recorded which).

CDR3 nucleotides: TGCGCCAGCAGCTCTTCAGGGGGCGGTCAGCCCCAGCATTTT. Its protein product is CASSSSGGGQPQHF. J is TRBJ1-5 and V is TRBV5-1, with 8 bases that match TRBD1. Germline V gene lookup returns CDR1 SGHRS and CDR2 YFSETQ. The CDR3 has 14 amino acids. Trimming at V came to 3 bases and at J to 6 bases, leaving 5 bases not matched to a gene.